Sequencing of this TCR beta chain was carried out in a study of the immune and genomic landscape of osteosarcoma. Overall study findings and caveats: Immune-hot C3 tumors showed higher but still low clonality than cold C1.

Regarding this clone: The antigen is unknown.

The CDR3 consists of 14 residues. V was pared by 2 bases and J by 1 base, with 8 bases between. Germline V lookup: CDR1 KGHSH, CDR2 LQKENI. Produced via immunoSEQ multiplex PCR; TCRdb's table is partial and in-frame only. The table lists about 4,600 clones, 70% to 80% of them singletons. Primary, local recurrence and metastasis osteosarcoma tumors were taken after treatment from poor-prognosis patients. The chain is built from TRBV18 and TRBJ1-1; D not resolved. The sequence was collected from a human donor with osteosarcoma. Sample: osteosarcoma tumor tissue from the femur. CDR3 residues: CASSPTRENTEAFF. The CDR3 DNA is TGTGCCAGCTCACCAACGAGGGAGAACACTGAAGCTTTCTTT.